A selection of T cell receptor beta chains follows, all from one sample in a study of identical twins. TCRdb reprocessed the 5' RACE reads with MiXCR, giving one entry per CDR3 protein. The table shows around 550,000 distinct CDR3 sequences, with roughly 15% occurring only once. This sample was shared with a second study, whose subject was yellow fever vaccine responses in identical twins.

What was sequenced was CD4+ T cells sorted from blood. Every receptor here comes from a woman under 30 in good health. Both conserved end residues are part of each CDR3. D genes are given only for firm matches. A row's size may be missing; if present it is once, few, many or a size class.

clone_size	d_call	v_call	j_call	cdr3_nt	cdr3_aa
many	.	TRBV12-3/TRBV12-4	TRBJ2-5	TGTGCCTCTACAGGGCAGATTCAAGAGACCCAGTACTTC	CASTGQIQETQYF
few	.	TRBV5-1	TRBJ2-3	TGCGCCAGCAGCTTATCCGCAGGGGAGGGAGATACGCAGTATTTT	CASSLSAGEGDTQYF
few	.	TRBV15	TRBJ2-3	TGTGCCACCAGCCATGGGTCACACACAGATACGCAGTATTTT	CATSHGSHTDTQYF
few	.	TRBV6-1	TRBJ2-7	TGTGCCAGCAGGACAGTTTCTTCCTACGAGCAGTACTTC	CASRTVSSYEQYF
.	TRBD2	TRBV20-1	TRBJ2-1	TGCAGTGCTAGGAGACTAGCGGGAAGCGTATCCTACAATGAGCAGTTCTTC	CSARRLAGSVSYNEQFF
few	.	TRBV12-3/TRBV12-4	TRBJ2-3	TGTGCCAGCAGCTACTCCTTAGCGGCTAGCACAGATACGCAGTATTTT	CASSYSLAASTDTQYF
few	.	TRBV4-1	TRBJ2-2	TGCGCCAGCAGCCAAGTCTTCATAGGGGACACCGGGGAGCTGTTTTTT	CASSQVFIGDTGELFF
few	TRBD1	TRBV11-2	TRBJ2-4	TGTGCCAGCAGCTCCCGACCCTCCGGGACAGGAGCCAAAAACATTCAGTACTTC	CASSSRPSGTGAKNIQYF
few	TRBD1	TRBV5-6	TRBJ2-2	TGTGCCAGCAGCTTCGCCGGGACAGGGAACACCGGGGAGCTGTTTTTT	CASSFAGTGNTGELFF
few	TRBD2	TRBV28	TRBJ2-1	TGTGCCAGCAGTTTATATATTAGCGGGGGGAGCAATGAGCAGTTCTTC	CASSLYISGGSNEQFF
.	.	TRBV5-1	TRBJ1-2	TGCGCCAGCAGCCCGGGGGACGGAATCTATGGCTACACCTTC	CASSPGDGIYGYTF
.	.	TRBV4-2	TRBJ2-5	TGTGCCATCAGCCCAACCCCTCCGGGACTTCCCCAAGAGACCCAGTACTTC	CAISPTPPGLPQETQYF
few	TRBD2	TRBV12-3/TRBV12-4	TRBJ2-5	TGTGCCAGCAGTTTAGGGACTAGCGATTTGGAGACCCAGTACTTC	CASSLGTSDLETQYF
few	TRBD1	TRBV11-2	TRBJ2-2	TGTGCCAGCAGGAAGACAGGGGGCTACACCGGGGAGCTGTTTTTT	CASRKTGGYTGELFF
few	.	TRBV10-3	TRBJ2-7	TGTGCCATCAGTGAGGGACAGATCTACGAGCAGTACTTC	CAISEGQIYEQYF
few	TRBD1	TRBV18	TRBJ2-3	TGTGCCAGCTCATCCGGGACAGGGGTAGCAGATACGCAGTATTTT	CASSSGTGVADTQYF
.	TRBD1	TRBV4-1	TRBJ1-2	TGCGCCAGCAGCCCGGGACAGGGGGCCGACTATGGCTACACCTTC	CASSPGQGADYGYTF
few	.	TRBV7-9	TRBJ1-1	TGTGCCAGCTCGAACACTGAAGCTTTCTTT	CASSNTEAFF
.	.	TRBV20-1	TRBJ2-1	TGCAGTGCTAGTCTAGCAGGCGCTGAGCAGTTCTTC	CSASLAGAEQFF
.	TRBD2	TRBV5-6	TRBJ2-1	TGTGCCAGCAGTCCGGGACTAGCGGGAACGGGTGAGCAGTTCTTC	CASSPGLAGTGEQFF
.	TRBD2	TRBV12-3/TRBV12-4	TRBJ2-3	TGTGCCAGCAGTCCTATAGCGGGAATCCTGGATACGCAGTATTTT	CASSPIAGILDTQYF
many	.	TRBV5-1	TRBJ1-2	TGCGCCAGCAGCCCGCGGGAGGCTTCGGACTATGGCTACACCTTC	CASSPREASDYGYTF
many	.	TRBV20-1	TRBJ2-1	TGCGCACCCCTGAAGGCCCCCTCCTACAATGAGCAGTTCTTC	CAPLKAPSYNEQFF
few	.	TRBV7-3	TRBJ2-3	TGTGCCAGCAGCTTAATGGTTTCAGATACGCAGTATTTT	CASSLMVSDTQYF
.	.	TRBV11-3	TRBJ2-3	TGTGCCAGCAGCTTAGGTGGGATGGGCACAGATACGCAGTATTTT	CASSLGGMGTDTQYF
.	.	TRBV28	TRBJ2-1	TGTGCCAGCAGGGGACGGTCCTACAATGAGCAGTTCTTC	CASRGRSYNEQFF
.	.	TRBV10-3	TRBJ2-1	TGTGCCATCAGCCACGGGGAGACTGAGCAGTTCTTC	CAISHGETEQFF
.	TRBD1	TRBV6-1	TRBJ2-5	TGTGCCAGCAGCTCCGGGACAGGGGGCAAGGAGACCCAGTACTTC	CASSSGTGGKETQYF
.	.	TRBV2	TRBJ2-3	TGTGCCAGCTCCTCAAGACTAAACCAACGAACTAGCACAGATACGCAGTATTTT	CASSSRLNQRTSTDTQYF
few	.	TRBV12-3/TRBV12-4	TRBJ2-6	TGTGCCAGCAGTTTTGTGGGCGCTGGGGCCAACGTCCTGACTTTC	CASSFVGAGANVLTF
many	TRBD2	TRBV4-1	TRBJ2-1	TGCGCCAGCAGTCGGGGACTAGCGGGAGGTGAGAATGAGCAGTTCTTC	CASSRGLAGGENEQFF
few	.	TRBV10-3	TRBJ2-5	TGTGCCATCAGAGACCAACAAAACAACAGGGAGACCCAGTACTTC	CAIRDQQNNRETQYF
.	.	TRBV5-1	TRBJ2-1	TGCGCCAGCTCCAAAACAGGGGCGGGGGCTGAGCAGTTCTTC	CASSKTGAGAEQFF